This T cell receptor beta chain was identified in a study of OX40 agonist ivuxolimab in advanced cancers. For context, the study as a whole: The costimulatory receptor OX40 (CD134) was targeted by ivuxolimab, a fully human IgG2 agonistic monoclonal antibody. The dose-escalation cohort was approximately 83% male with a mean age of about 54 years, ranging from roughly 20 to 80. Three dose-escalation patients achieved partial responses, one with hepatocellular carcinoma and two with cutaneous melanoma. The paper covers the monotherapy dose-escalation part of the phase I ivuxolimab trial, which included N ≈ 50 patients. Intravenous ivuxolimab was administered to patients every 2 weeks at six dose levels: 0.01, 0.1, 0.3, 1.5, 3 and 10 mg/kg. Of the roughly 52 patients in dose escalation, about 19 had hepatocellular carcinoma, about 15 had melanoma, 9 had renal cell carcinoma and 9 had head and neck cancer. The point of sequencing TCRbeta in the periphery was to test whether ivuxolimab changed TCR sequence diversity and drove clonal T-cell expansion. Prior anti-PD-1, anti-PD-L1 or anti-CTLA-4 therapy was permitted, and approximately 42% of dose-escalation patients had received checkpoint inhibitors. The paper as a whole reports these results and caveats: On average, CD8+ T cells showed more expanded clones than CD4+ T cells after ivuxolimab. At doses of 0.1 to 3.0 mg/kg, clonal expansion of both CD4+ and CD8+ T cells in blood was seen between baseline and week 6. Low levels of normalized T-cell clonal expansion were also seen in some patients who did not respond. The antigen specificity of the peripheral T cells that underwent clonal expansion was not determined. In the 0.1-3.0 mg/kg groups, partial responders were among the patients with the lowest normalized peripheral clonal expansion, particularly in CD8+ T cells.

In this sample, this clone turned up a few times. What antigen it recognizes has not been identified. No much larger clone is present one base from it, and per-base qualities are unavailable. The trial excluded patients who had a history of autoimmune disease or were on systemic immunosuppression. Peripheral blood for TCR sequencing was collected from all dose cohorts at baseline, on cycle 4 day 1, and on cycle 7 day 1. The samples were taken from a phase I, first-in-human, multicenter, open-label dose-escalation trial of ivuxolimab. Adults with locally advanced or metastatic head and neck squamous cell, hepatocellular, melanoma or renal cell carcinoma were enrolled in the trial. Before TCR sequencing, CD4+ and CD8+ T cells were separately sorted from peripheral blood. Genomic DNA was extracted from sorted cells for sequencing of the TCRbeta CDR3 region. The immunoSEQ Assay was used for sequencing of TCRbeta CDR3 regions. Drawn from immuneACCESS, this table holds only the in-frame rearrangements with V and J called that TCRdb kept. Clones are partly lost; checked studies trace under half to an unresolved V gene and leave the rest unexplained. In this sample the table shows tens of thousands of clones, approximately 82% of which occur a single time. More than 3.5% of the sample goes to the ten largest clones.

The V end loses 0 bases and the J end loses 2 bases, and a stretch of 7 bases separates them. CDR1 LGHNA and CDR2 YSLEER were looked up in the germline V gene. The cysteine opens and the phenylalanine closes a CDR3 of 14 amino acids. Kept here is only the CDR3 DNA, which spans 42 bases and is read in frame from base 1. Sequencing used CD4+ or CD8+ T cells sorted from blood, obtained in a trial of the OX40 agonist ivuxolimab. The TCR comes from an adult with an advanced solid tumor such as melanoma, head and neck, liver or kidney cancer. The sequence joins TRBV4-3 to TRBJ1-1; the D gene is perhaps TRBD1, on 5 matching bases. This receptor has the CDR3 CASSQDRVNTEAFF. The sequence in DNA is TGCGCCAGCAGCCAAGACAGGGTAAACACTGAAGCTTTCTTT.